These 13 T cell receptor beta chains originate from one sample sequenced in a study of blood T cell repertoires in COVID-19. The method was immunoSEQ multiplex PCR; TCRdb's version includes in-frame clones alone and lacks a portion of them. The sample consists of fewer than 120,000 clones, more than 65% of them appearing once. The material sequenced was peripheral blood. The receptor set was obtained from an elderly woman with acute or convalescent COVID-19.

The chain carries TRBV2 and TRBJ1-5; 7 bases fit TRBD1. V shed 5 bases and J 3 bases; nucleotides not matched to a gene: 10. Germline CDR1 SNHLY, CDR2 FYNNEI. The CDR3 is 16 residues long. The CDR3 protein is CASSPLMTGLNQPQHF. Here the CDR3 DNA reads TGTGCCAGCAGTCCACTAATGACAGGGCTCAATCAGCCCCAGCATTTT.

The rearrangement links TRBV29-1 to TRBJ2-1, with D possibly TRBD1 on 5 matching bases. Per germline, CDR1 SQVTM and CDR2 ANQGSEA. The CDR3 is 11 amino acids. The germline V and J ends were trimmed by 7 bases and 3 bases, with 7 bases remaining between them. The CDR3 loop is CSARGYNEQFF. The CDR3 nucleotides are TGCAGCGCTAGGGGCTACAATGAGCAGTTCTTC.

This chain uses TRBV4-3 with TRBJ2-3, with D possibly TRBD1 on 6 matching bases. Germline CDR1 is LGHNA and CDR2 is YSLEER. The CDR3 has 18 residues. The V end was cut by 3 bases, the J end by 6 bases, with 25 bases between. This CDR3 is CASSQTPRNSARGDTQYF. DNA of the CDR3: TGCGCCAGCAGCCAGACCCCCCGCAATAGCGCGAGGGGGGATACGCAGTATTTT.

The genes are TRBV4-3 and TRBJ2-7; 9 bases map to TRBD2. CDR3 length equals 15 residues. With 2 bases clipped from V and 2 bases from J, the junction kept 4 bases outside the gene matches. The germline V gene encodes CDR1 LGHNA and CDR2 YSLEER. CDR3 in DNA: TGCGCCAGCAGCCAAATGACTAGCGGAGCCTACGAGCAGTACTTC. Amino acid sequence: CASSQMTSGAYEQYF.

A word on this clone: The same CDR3 can be traced to other DNA sequences in this sample. The V and J genes are TRBV9 and TRBJ1-2, with D unclear. This CDR3 spans 13 amino acids. Germline CDR1 and CDR2: SGDLS and YYNGEE. With 1 base removed from V and 2 bases from J, the gap between germline ends came to 6 bases. Here the CDR3 DNA reads TGTGCCAGCAGCGTAACGGGAAACTATGGCTACACCTTC. Amino acid sequence: CASSVTGNYGYTF.

Turning to this clone: Other DNA sequences in this sample translate to the same CDR3. The CDR3 DNA reads as TGTGCCAGCAGCTTAGCAGGGACAGACGAGCAGTACTTC. Translation gives CASSLAGTDEQYF. The chain couples TRBV7-9 to TRBJ2-7; 7 bases align to TRBD1. The CDR3 is 13 residues long. The trim removed 0 bases at V and 5 bases at J, leaving 1 base unmatched. CDR1 is SEHNR, CDR2 FQNEAQ, per germline (reference sequence).

The chain recombines TRBV7-2 with TRBJ2-1; no clear D gene. Trimming cost V 5 bases and J 0 bases, with 11 bases left between them. This CDR3 contains 15 residues. Germline values: CDR1 SGHTA, CDR2 FQGNSA. CDR3 residues: CASSPSRSSYNEQFF. The CDR3 DNA sequence: TGTGCCAGCAGCCCCTCCCGGAGCTCCTACAATGAGCAGTTCTTC.

The V gene is TRBV30, the J gene TRBJ1-5, with TRBD1 matching 10 bases. CDR1 is GTSNPN and CDR2 is SVGIG in the germline V gene (reference sequence). The CDR3 sequence is 15 residues long. V lost 5 bases to trimming and J lost 3 bases; unmatched junction nucleotides: 7. Written as DNA, the CDR3 is TGTGCCTGGGCGTTGACAGGGGGCTCCAATCAGCCCCAGCATTTT. Residues: CAWALTGGSNQPQHF.

The chain recombines TRBV27 with TRBJ2-3, with 9 nucleotides matching TRBD2. V was clipped by 8 bases and J by 2 bases; unmatched bases: 5. Germline loops: CDR1 MNHEY, CDR2 SMNVEV (reference sequence). The CDR3 spans 14 residues. CDR3 region: CASRERGVTDTQYF. The CDR3 DNA is TGTGCCAGCCGAGAGCGGGGGGTCACAGATACGCAGTATTTT.

V usage is TRBV13 and J usage is TRBJ2-3; 9 positions match TRBD2. Germline CDR1 PRHDT, CDR2 FYEKMQ (reference sequence). This CDR3 comprises 17 residues. Unmatched junction bases numbered 9, after V lost 5 bases and J lost 0 bases. The CDR3 DNA reads TGTGCCAGCAGCATCTACCTAGCGGGGATAAGCACAGATACGCAGTATTTT. Amino acids: CASSIYLAGISTDTQYF.

V usage is TRBV3-1 (or the pseudogene TRBV3-2) and J usage is TRBJ2-1; 8 bases agree with TRBD2. The CDR3 consists of 13 residues. J lost 16 bases, V lost 0 bases, and 8 bases had no gene match. The germline V gene has CDR1 LGHDT and CDR2 YNNKEL (reference sequence). This CDR3 reads CASSQEGTRMNFF. CDR3 DNA: TGTGCCAGCAGCCAAGAAGGGACTAGGATGAACTTCTTC.

This chain joins TRBV7-3 and TRBJ2-5; a weak D match, TRBD2 (5 bases). This CDR3 contains 15 residues. The germline V gene encodes CDR1 SGHTA and CDR2 FQGTGA. The V and J ends lost 7 bases and 2 bases respectively, with 17 bases between them. The chain's CDR3 is CASTAGASRQETQYF. DNA of the CDR3: TGTGCCAGCACCGCGGGTGCGAGCCGACAAGAGACCCAGTACTTC.

This chain joins TRBV6-7 and TRBJ2-3; 10 nucleotides match TRBD2. TRBV6-7 carries the ORF label, with uncertain function. V was pared by 5 bases and J by 0 bases, with 17 bases of the junction left unmatched. This CDR3 region has 20 residues. CDR3 residues: CASSRLPRTSGRSSTDTQYF. The CDR3 nucleotides are TGTGCCAGCAGTCGCTTACCCCGGACTAGCGGTCGCTCTAGCACAGATACGCAGTATTTT.